The text below deals with one TCR beta chain. Its antigen is unidentified. From germline, CDR1 is SGHRS and CDR2 YFSETQ. The CDR3 loop spans 16 amino acids. Trimming stripped 4 bases from V and 4 bases from J, with 20 bases between. The entry originates in a study of shared clonotypes between healthy human individuals. Overall study context: The study enrolled a couple of women and a few men aged 18 to 49. Broader study findings: A few donors had 5% to 6.5% of their naive CD4 clonotypes in common. Sample collection involved blood only; tissue repertoires are likely different.

Original processing methods: ImmunoSEQ output held junction-only sequences without quality scores, so filtering differed. This table comes from immunoSEQ multiplex PCR, and its TCRdb copy is limited to in-frame clones, with some not included. V and J calls and clone size are those listed in that table; D and trimming were worked out from the DNA. The table includes 2 million to 2.5 million clones, about 90% detected once. The rearrangement uses TRBV5-1 and TRBJ1-1; tentative D call: TRBD1 (5 bases). What was sequenced was naive CD4+ T cells from PBMCs. Subset denoted: CD45RA+ positively selected. The source of this sequence is a young man in good health. Some clones in this sample may be carry-over from other donors' samples. CDR3 bases: TGCGCCAGCAGCACACCACGATTAACCGGGGGCACTGAAGCTTTCTTT. This translates into CASSTPRLTGGTEAFF.